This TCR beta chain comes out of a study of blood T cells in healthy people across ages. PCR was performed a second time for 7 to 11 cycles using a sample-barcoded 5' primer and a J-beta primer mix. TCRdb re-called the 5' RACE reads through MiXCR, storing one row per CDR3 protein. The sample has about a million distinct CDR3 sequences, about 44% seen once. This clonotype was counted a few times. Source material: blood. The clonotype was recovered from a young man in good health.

CDR3 region: CASSPRAGGSSLSALHF. The DNA of the CDR3 is TGTGCCAGCAGTCCCAGAGCCGGGGGCTCTAGTCTGTCAGCCCTCCACTTT. The genes are TRBV12-3 or TRBV12-4 and TRBJ1-6, with a tentative D call TRBD1 (6 bases). The ends were cut back, 5 bases at V and 14 bases at J, with 28 bases in the middle. The CDR3 length is 17 residues.